What follows is one T cell receptor beta chain and its context. Its antigen remains unknown. The data derive from a study of beta chain features in type 1 diabetes. Whole-study findings and limits: All four CD4+ subsets of Type 1 diabetes patients contained TCRB CDR3s that were moderately but significantly shorter. Within patients, naive, central memory and Treg TCRB repertoires seemed more similar than within healthy donors.

Germline CDR1 is LGHNA and CDR2 is YSLEER. This CDR3 has 14 amino acids. Trimming removed 0 bases from V and 4 bases from J, with 9 bases in between. All of the isolated RNA was reverse transcribed, so expressed TCRB transcripts were sequenced. Libraries were prepared by immunoSEQ multiplex PCR; TCRdb keeps only in-frame clonotypes and omits some of them. The profile shows under 300,000 clones, 16% of them singletons. The chain joins TRBV4-3 to TRBJ1-2; tentative D call: TRBD1 (5 bases). The origin of this receptor is a man aged 30 to 39 with type 1 diabetes. Material for sequencing was naive CD4+ T cells from blood. The CDR3 reads CASSQETASYGYTF. The CDR3 DNA reads as TGCGCCAGCAGCCAAGAGACAGCAAGCTATGGCTACACCTTC.